One T cell receptor beta chain is described in this entry. The sample is drawn from a study of control samples from healthy donors and cancer patients. The CDR3 is 16 residues long. CDR1 is SEHNR, CDR2 FQNEAQ, per germline (reference sequence). The V and J ends lost 2 bases and 2 bases respectively, with 13 bases between them. Some clones are missing from TCRdb's copy, which holds only in-frame ones; the method was immunoSEQ multiplex PCR. The repertoire includes more than 110,000 clones, about 88% of them detected once, and just over 8.5% sits in the top ten. J is TRBJ1-3 and V is TRBV7-9; D not certain. The TCR sequence derives from a woman in her thirties in good health. The sequenced sample consisted of blood. CDR3 residues: CASSLFSRSTGNTIYF. The CDR3 coding sequence is TGTGCCAGCAGCTTATTTAGTAGGTCTACTGGAAACACCATATATTTT.